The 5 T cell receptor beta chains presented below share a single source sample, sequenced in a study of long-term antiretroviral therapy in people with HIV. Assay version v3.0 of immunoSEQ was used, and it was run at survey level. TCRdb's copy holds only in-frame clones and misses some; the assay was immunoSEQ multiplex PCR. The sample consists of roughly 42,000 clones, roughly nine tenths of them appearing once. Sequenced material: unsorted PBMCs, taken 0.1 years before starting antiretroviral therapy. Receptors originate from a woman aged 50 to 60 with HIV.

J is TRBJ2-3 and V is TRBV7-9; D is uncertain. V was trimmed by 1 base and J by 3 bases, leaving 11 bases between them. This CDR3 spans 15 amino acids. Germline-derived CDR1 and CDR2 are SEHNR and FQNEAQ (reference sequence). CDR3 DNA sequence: TGTGCCAGCAGCTTAGAGAGGATAGGGACAGATACGCAGTATTTT. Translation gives CASSLERIGTDTQYF. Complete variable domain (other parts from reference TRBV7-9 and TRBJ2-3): DTGVSQNPRHKITKRGQNVTFRCDPISEHNRLYWYRQTLGQGPEFLTYFQNEAQLEKSRLLSDRFSAERPKGSFSTLEIQRTEQGDSAMYLCASSLERIGTDTQYFGPGTRLTVL.

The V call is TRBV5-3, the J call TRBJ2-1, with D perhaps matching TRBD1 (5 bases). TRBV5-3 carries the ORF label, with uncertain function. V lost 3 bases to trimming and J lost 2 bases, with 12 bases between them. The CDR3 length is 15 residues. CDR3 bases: TGTGCCAGAAGCTCCGGCCAGGGAACCTACAATGAGCAGTTCTTC. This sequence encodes CARSSGQGTYNEQFF.

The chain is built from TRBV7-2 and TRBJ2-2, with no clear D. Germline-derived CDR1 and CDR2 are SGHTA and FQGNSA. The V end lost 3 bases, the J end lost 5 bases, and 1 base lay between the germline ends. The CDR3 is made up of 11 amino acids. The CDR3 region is CASSLTGELFF. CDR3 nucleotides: TGTGCCAGCAGCTTGACCGGGGAGCTGTTTTTT.

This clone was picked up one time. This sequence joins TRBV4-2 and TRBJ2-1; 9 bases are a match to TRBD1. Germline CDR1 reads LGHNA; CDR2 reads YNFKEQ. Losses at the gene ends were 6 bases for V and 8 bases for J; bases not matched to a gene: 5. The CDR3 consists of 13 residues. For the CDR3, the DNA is TGTGCCAGCAGGGGACAGGGATATGATGAGCAGTTCTTC. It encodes CASRGQGYDEQFF.

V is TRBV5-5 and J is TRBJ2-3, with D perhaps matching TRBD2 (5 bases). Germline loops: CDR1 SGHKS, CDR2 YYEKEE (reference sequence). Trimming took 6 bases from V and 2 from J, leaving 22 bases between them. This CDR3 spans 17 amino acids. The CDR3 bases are TGTGCCAGCATCCTGCGGGCGGGCAGGCGAGCCACAGATACGCAGTATTTT. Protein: CASILRAGRRATDTQYF.